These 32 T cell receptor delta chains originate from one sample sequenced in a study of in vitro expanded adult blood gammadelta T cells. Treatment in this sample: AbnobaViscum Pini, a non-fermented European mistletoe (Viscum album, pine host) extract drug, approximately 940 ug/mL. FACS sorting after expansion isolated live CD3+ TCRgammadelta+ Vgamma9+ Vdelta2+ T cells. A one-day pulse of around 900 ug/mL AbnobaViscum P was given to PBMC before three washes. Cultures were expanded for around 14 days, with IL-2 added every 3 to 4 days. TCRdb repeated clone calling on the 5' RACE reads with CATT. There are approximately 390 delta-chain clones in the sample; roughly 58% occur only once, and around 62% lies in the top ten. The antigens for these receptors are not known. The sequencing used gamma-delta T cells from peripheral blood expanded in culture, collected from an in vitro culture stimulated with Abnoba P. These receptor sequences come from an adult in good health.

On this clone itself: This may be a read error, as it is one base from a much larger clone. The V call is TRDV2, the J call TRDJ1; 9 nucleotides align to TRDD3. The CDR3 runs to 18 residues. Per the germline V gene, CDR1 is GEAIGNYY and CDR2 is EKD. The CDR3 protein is CARDTVQTGGPYTDKLIF. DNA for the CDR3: TGTGCCCGTGACACCGTGCAAACTGGGGGACCCTACACCGATAAACTCATCTTT.

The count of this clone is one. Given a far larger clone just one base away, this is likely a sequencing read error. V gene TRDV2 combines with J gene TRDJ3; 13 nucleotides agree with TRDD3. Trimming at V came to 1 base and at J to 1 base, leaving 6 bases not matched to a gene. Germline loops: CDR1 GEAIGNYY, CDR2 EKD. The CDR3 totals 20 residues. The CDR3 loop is CACDTVLGDTPSWDTRQMFF. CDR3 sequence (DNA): TGTGCCTGTGACACGGTACTGGGGGATACGCCATCCTGGGACACCCGACAGATGTTTTTC.

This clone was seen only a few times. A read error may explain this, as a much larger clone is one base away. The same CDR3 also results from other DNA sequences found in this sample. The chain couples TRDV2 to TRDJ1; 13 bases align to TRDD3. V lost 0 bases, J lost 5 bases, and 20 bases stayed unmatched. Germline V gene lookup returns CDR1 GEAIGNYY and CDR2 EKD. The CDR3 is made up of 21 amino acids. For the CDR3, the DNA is TGTGCCTGTGACACCCTCGTACTGGGGGATACGCGCATAAGGGGCACTGATAAACTCATCTTT. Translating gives CACDTLVLGDTRIRGTDKLIF.

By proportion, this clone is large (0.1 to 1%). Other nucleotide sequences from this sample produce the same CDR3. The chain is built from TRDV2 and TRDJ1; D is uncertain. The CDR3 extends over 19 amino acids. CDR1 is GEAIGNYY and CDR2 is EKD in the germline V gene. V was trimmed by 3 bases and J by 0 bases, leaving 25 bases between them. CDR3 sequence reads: CACDRLNTGAPKNTDKLIF. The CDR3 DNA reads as TGTGCCTGTGACCGACTTAACACCGGGGCCCCAAAGAACACCGATAAACTCATCTTT.

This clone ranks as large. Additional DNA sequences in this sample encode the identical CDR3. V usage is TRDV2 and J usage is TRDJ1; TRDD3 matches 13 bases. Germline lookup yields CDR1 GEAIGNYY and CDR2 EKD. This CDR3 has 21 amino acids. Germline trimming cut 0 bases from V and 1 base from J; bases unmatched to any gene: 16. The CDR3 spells CACDTLVLGDTRIRGTDKLIF. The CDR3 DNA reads TGTGCCTGTGACACCCTCGTACTGGGGGATACGCGCATAAGGGGCACCGATAAACTCATCTTT.

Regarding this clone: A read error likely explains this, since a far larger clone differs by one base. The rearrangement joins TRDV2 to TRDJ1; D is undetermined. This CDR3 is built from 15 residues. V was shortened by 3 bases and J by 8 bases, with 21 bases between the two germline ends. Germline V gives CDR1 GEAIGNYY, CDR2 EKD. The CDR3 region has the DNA TGTGCCTGTGACGCAATCCTGACCAACCGGACAAAACTCATCTTT. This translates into CACDAILTNRTKLIF.

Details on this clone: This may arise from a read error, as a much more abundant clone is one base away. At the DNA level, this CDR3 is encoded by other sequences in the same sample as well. The CDR3 region has the DNA TGTGCCTGTGACACCTTAAGGGATACTGATAAACTCATCTTT. Protein sequence: CACDTLRDTDKLIF. This chain uses TRDV2 with TRDJ1; TRDD3 matches 7 bases. CDR3 size: 14 residues. The V gene's germline CDR1 is GEAIGNYY and CDR2 EKD. V dropped 0 bases and J dropped 5; count of bases not matched to a gene: 5.

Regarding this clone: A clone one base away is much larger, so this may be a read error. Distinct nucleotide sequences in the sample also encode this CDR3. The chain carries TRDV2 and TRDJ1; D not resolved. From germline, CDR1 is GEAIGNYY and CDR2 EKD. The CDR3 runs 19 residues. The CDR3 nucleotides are TGTGCCTGTGACCGACTTAACACCGGGGCCCCAAAGAACACAGATAAACTCATCTTT. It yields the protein CACDRLNTGAPKNTDKLIF.

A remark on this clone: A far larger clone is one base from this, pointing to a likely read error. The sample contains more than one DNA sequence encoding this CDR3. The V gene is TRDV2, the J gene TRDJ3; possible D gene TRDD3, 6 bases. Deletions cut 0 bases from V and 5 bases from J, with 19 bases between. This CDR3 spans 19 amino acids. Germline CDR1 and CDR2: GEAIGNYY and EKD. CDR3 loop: CACDTVMGATRGDTRQMFF. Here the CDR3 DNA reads TGTGCCTGTGACACCGTCATGGGGGCTACTCGGGGGGACACCCGACAGATGTTTTTC.

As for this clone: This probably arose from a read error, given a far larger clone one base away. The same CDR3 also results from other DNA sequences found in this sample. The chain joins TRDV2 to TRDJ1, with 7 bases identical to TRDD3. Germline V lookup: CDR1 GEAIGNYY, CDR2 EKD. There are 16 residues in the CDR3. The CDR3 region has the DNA TGTGCCTGCGACACCCTTGGCTGGGGGCAACTTAATAAACTCATCTTT. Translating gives CACDTLGWGQLNKLIF.

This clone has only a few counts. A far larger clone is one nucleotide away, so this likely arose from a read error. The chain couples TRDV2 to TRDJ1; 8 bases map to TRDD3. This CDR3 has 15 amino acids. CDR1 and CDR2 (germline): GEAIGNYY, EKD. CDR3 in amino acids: CAYDGPLGAQDKLIF. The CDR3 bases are TGTGCCTATGACGGACCACTGGGGGCCCAGGATAAACTCATCTTT.

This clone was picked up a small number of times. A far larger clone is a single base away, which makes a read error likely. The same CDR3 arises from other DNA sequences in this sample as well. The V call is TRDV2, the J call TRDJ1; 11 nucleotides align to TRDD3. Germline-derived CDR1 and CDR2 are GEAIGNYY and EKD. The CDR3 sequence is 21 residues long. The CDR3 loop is CACDTPFLGDTKREYTDKLIF. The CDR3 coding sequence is TGTGCCTGTGACACGCCCTTTCTGGGGGATACAAAGCGGGAGTACACAGATAAACTCATCTTT.

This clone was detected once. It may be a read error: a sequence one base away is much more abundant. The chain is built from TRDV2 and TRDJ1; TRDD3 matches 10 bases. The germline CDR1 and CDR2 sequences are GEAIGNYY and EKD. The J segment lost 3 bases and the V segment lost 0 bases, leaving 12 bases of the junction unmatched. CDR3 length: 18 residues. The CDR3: CACDTLRGDTRLSDKLIF. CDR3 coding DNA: TGTGCCTGTGACACCCTACGGGGGGATACGCGTCTTTCCGATAAACTCATCTTT.

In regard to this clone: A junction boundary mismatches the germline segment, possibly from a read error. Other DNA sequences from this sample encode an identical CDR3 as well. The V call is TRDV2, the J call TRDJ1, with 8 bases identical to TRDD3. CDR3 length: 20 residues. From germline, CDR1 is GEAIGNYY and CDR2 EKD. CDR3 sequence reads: CACDTVQAAGGTTYTDKLIF. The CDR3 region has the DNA TGTGCCTGTGACACCGTCCAGGCTGCTGGGGGAACTACCTACACAGATAAACTCATCTTT.

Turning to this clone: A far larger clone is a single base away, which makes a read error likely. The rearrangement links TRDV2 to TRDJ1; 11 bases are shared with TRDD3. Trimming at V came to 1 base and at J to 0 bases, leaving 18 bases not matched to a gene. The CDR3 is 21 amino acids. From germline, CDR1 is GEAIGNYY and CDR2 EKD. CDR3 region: CACDTPFLGDTKLEYTDKLIF. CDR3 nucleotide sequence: TGTGCCTGTGACACGCCCTTTCTGGGGGATACAAAGCTGGAGTACACCGATAAACTCATCTTT.

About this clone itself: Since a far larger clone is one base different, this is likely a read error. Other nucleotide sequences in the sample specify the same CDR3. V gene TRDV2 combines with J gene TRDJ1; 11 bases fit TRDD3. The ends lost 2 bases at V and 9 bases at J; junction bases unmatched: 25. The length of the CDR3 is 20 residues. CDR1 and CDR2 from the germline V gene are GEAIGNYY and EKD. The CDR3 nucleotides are TGTGCCTGTGACAAGGTCCGACAAGACTGGGGGATAGAGCTCAGATACGAACTCATCTTT. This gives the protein CACDKVRQDWGIELRYELIF.

The CDR3 DNA reads as TGCAGTGGTATCAACGCAGAGTACATGGGGATGTATGTCAGCTGTGCCAGACCCCTGATCTTT. This translates into CSGINAEYMGMYVSCARPLIF. The V gene is uncalled and the J gene is TRDJ4; the D call of TRDD3 is as the table states it, not checked on the DNA. The CDR3 runs to 21 residues.

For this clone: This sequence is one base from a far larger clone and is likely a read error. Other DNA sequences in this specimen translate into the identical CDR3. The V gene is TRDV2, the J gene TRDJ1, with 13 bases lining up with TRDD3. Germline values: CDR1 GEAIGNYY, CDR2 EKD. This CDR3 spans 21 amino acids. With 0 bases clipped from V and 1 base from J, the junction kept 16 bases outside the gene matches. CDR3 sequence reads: CACDTLVLGDTRIRGTDKLIF. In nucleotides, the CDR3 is TGTGCCTGTGACACCCTTGTACTGGGGGATACGCGCATAAGGGGCACCGATAAACTCATCTTT.

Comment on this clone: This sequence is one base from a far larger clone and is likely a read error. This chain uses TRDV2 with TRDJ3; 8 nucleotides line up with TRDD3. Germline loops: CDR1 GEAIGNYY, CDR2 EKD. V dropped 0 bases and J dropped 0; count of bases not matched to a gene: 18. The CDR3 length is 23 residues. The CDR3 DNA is TGTGCCTGTGACACCCTCGATACTGGGGGTCCCCTACCCACCTCCTGGGACACCCGACAGATGTTTTTC. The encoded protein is CACDTLDTGGPLPTSWDTRQMFF.

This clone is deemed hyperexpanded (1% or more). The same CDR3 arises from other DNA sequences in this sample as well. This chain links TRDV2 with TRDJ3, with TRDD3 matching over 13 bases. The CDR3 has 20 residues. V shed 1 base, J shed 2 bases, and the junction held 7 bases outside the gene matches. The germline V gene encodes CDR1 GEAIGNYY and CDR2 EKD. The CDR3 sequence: CACDTVLGDTPTWDTRQMFF. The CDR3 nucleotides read TGTGCCTGTGACACGGTACTGGGGGATACGCCAACCTGGGACACCCGACAGATGTTTTTC.

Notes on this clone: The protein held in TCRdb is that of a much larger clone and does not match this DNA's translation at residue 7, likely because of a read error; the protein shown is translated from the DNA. The CDR3 region has the DNA TGTGCCTGTGACACGCTTTCGGGGATACGTAAGACGCACGATAAACTCATCTTT. Its protein is CACDTLSGIRKTHDKLIF. J is TRDJ1 and V is TRDV2, with 9 bases identical to TRDD3. J gave up 4 bases and V 1 base, and 15 bases lay outside the gene matches. CDR1 and CDR2 (germline): GEAIGNYY, EKD. The CDR3 is 18 amino acids.

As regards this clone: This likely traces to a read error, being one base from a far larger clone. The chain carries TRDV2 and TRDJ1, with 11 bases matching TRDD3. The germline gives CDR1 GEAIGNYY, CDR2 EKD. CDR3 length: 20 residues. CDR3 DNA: TGTGCCTGTGACACCGTTCATCTATCCGGTGGGGGATACGCAACCGATAAACGCATCTTT. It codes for CACDTVHLSGGGYATDKRIF.

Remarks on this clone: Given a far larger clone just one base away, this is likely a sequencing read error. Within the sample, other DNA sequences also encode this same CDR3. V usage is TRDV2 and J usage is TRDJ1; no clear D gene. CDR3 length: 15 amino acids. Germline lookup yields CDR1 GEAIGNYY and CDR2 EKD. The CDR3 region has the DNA TGTGCATGTGACGCAATCCTGGCCAACCGGACAAAACTCATCTTT. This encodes CACDAILANRTKLIF.

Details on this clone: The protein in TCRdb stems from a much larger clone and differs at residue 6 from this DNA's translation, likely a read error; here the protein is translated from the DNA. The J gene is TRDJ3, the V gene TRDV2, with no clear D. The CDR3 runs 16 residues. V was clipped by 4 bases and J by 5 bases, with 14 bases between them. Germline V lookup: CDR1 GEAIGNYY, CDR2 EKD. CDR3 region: CACEDPAGGDTRQMFF. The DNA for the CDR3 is TGTGCCTGTGAGGACCCCGCGGGCGGGGACACCCGACAGATGTTTTTC.

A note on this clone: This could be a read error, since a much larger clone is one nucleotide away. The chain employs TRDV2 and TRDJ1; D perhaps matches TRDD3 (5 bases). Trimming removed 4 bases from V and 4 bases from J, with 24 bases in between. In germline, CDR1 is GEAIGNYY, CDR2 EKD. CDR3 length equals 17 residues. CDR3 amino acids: CACDPVSGRDVNDKLIF. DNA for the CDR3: TGTGCCTGTGATCCGGTCTCGGGTAGGGATGTTAACGATAAACTCATCTTT.

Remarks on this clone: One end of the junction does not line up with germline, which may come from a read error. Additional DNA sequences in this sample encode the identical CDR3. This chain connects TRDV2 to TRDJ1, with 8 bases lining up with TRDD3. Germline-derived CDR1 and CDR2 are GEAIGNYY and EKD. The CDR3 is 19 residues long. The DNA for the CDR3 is TGTGCCTGTGACACCGTATCTGGGGGACCTGCGGGGTACACAGATAAACTCATCTTT. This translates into CACDTVSGGPAGYTDKLIF.

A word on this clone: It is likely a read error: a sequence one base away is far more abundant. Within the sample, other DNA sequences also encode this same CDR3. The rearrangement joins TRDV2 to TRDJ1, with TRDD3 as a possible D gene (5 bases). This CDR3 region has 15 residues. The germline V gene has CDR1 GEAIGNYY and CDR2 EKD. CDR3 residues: CACDTWGPNTDKLIF. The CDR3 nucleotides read TGTGCCTGTGACACCTGGGGCCCAAACACAGATAAACTCATCTTT.

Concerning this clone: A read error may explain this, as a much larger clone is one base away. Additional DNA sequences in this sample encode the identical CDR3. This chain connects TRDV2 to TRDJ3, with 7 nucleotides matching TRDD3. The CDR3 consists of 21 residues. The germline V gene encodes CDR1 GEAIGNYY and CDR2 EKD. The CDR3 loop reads CACDPALTGDLYSWDTRQMFF. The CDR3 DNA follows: TGTGCCTGTGACCCCGCCCTTACTGGGGACCTTTACTCCTGGGACACTCGACAGATGTTTTTC.

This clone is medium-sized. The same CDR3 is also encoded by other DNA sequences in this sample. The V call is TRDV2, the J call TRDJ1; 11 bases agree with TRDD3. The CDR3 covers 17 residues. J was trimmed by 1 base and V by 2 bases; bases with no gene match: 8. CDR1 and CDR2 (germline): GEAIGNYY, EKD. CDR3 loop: CACDKVGDTPRTDKLIF. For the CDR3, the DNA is TGTGCCTGTGACAAGGTGGGGGATACGCCCCGCACCGATAAACTCATCTTT.

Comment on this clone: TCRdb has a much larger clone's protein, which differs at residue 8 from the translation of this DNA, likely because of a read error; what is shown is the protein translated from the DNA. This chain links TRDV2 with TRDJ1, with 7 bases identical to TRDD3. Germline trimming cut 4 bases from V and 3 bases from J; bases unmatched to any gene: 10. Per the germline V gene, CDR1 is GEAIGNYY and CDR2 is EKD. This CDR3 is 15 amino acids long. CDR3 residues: CACDRLGGRSDKLIF. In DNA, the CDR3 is TGTGCCTGTGATCGCCTGGGGGGTAGGTCCGATAAACTCATCTTT.

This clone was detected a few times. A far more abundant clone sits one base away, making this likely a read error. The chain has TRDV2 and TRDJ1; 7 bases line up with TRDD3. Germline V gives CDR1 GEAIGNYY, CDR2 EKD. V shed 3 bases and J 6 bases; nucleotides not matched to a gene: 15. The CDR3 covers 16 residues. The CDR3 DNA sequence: TGTGCCTGTGACGCCCTTGGCTGGGGGCAACTTAATAAACTCATCTTT. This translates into CACDALGWGQLNKLIF.

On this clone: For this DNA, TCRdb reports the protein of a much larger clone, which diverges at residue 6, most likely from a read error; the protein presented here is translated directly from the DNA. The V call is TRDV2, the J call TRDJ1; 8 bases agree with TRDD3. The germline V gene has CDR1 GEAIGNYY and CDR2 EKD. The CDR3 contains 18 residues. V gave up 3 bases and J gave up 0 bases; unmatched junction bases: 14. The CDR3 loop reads CACDSARGIGKYTDKLIF. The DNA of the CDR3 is TGTGCCTGTGACTCCGCAAGGGGGATAGGAAAGTACACCGATAAACTCATCTTT.